This TCR beta chain is drawn from a study of blood T cell repertoires in COVID-19. Study details: Samples representing acute and convalescent COVID-19 were sourced from the United States, Italy and Spain. In each case, the material was cDNA or gDNA derived from T cells, B-cell-depleted T cells, or PBMCs.

Source study methods: Nucleated cell counts were estimated from reference gene primer amplification. Method: immunoSEQ multiplex PCR; TCRdb's copy keeps in-frame clones and lacks some. D and trimming come from the DNA, and the V and J calls and clone size come from that table. This sample has roughly 90,000 clones, with 80% found just once. The germline V and J ends were trimmed by 2 bases and 10 bases, with 14 bases remaining between them. The CDR3 spans 13 residues. Germline assignment: CDR1 MDHEN and CDR2 SYDVKM. The sample comprised peripheral blood. The V call is TRBV28, the J call TRBJ1-1, with D perhaps TRBD1 (6 bases). The origin of this receptor is a woman in her 70s with acute or convalescent COVID-19. The CDR3 DNA sequence: TGTGCCAGCAGTTTAGGGGTACAGGGTGGAGCTTTCTTT. As protein: CASSLGVQGGAFF.